These 8 T cell receptor beta chains were sequenced from one sample in a study of T cell responses to AZD1222 COVID-19 vaccine. Repertoires were generated with immunoSEQ multiplex PCR, while TCRdb's copy carries only in-frame clones and drops some. Altogether 44,000 or so clones are present, around 80% being singletons, with the ten largest covering 45% to 60%. The sequenced sample was peripheral blood, obtained on day 0 of AZD1222 vaccination. Source of these receptors: an adult in good health.

The DNA for the CDR3 is TGTGCCTGGAGCGGGGGGACACCCTACGAGCAGTACTTC. Translating it yields CAWSGGTPYEQYF. The chain is built from TRBV30 and TRBJ2-7; D might be TRBD2 (7 bases). This CDR3 contains 13 residues. Germline V lookup: CDR1 GTSNPN, CDR2 SVGIG (reference sequence). V lost 3 bases to trimming and J lost 2 bases, with 11 bases between them.

The chain combines TRBV5-1 with TRBJ1-1; no firm D call. This CDR3 is built from 14 residues. Trimming cost V 4 bases and J 4 bases, with 14 bases left between them. The germline V gene encodes CDR1 SGHRS and CDR2 YFSETQ. DNA of the CDR3: TGCGCCAGCAGCCCGGCGGGGTTGGGCACTGAAGCTTTCTTT. Encoded protein: CASSPAGLGTEAFF.

This clone is medium-sized by share. The chain couples TRBV9 to TRBJ2-5, with D tentatively TRBD1 (6 bases). CDR1 SGDLS and CDR2 YYNGEE come from the germline V gene. This CDR3 spans 16 amino acids. Trimming removed 0 bases from V and 0 bases from J, with 12 bases in between. CDR3 residues: CASSVGFGGYQETQYF. CDR3 nucleotide sequence: TGTGCCAGCAGCGTAGGGTTTGGGGGCTACCAAGAGACCCAGTACTTC.

The rearrangement links TRBV6-1 to TRBJ1-3; 8 nucleotides match TRBD1. Germline V gene data show CDR1 as MNHNS and CDR2 as SASEGT. Trimming took 6 bases from V and 5 from J; bases not matched to a gene: 9. The CDR3 sequence is 15 residues long. CDR3 DNA: TGTGCCAGCAGAACGGACAGGGCATATCGAAACACCATATATTTT. It encodes CASRTDRAYRNTIYF.

This chain uses TRBV7-2 with TRBJ1-5; D not resolved. V lost 1 base and J lost 0, with 10 bases in between. The CDR3 is 16 amino acids. CDR1 SGHTA and CDR2 FQGNSA come from the germline V gene. The CDR3 bases are TGTGCCAGCAGCTTAGTAGTAGGGAATAGCAATCAGCCCCAGCATTTT. Protein sequence: CASSLVVGNSNQPQHF.

The chain has TRBV12-3 or TRBV12-4 and TRBJ1-1, with 7 bases that match TRBD1. This CDR3 spans 13 amino acids. With 3 bases clipped from V and 5 bases from J, the junction kept 3 bases outside the gene matches. CDR3 region: CASSFRGSTEAFF. The CDR3 DNA reads TGTGCCAGCAGTTTCAGGGGGAGTACTGAAGCTTTCTTT.

The chain links TRBV5-1 to TRBJ2-1; 9 bases agree with TRBD1. CDR1 SGHRS and CDR2 YFSETQ come from the germline V gene. Trimming at V came to 4 bases and at J to 5 bases, leaving 10 bases not matched to a gene. The CDR3 sequence is 16 residues long. CDR3 in amino acids: CASSQLGQGFDNEQFF. The DNA of the CDR3 is TGCGCCAGCAGCCAGTTGGGACAGGGTTTTGACAATGAGCAGTTCTTC.

The chain couples TRBV28 to TRBJ2-7; D is unclear. Trimming cost V 5 bases and J 2 bases, with 10 bases left between them. The CDR3 is made up of 13 amino acids. Germline CDR1 is MDHEN and CDR2 is SYDVKM. This CDR3 is CASSPLQTYEQYF. The CDR3 DNA sequence: TGTGCCAGCAGTCCTCTCCAGACCTACGAGCAGTACTTC.